This section outlines one TCR beta chain sequence together with its context. Its antigen is undetermined. The data belong to a study of cytomegalovirus exposure and HLA in healthy donors. Overall study: In a later analysis, it was reported that the approximately 120 validation repertoires had been produced on the same platform as the roughly 700 repertoires belonging to the first cohort. Study-level points and caveats: Subsequent analysis found a tendency for first-cohort TCR clusters to co-occur within the 95 to 150 validation repertoires. In vitro confirmation showed a few CMV-associated chains to be CMV antigen specific.

Clones were read by immunoSEQ multiplex PCR, and TCRdb kept only the in-frame ones, dropping some. This table has about 98,000 clones, about 83% appearing once. Trimming took 5 bases from V and 7 from J; bases not matched to a gene: 10. CDR3 size: 14 residues. The germline V gene encodes CDR1 LNHDA and CDR2 SQIVND (reference sequence). Material: PBMCs. The chain links TRBV19 to TRBJ1-2; 7 positions agree with TRBD1. The sequence derives from a woman younger than 45 in good health and CMV-seronegative. The CDR3 here is CASSLVGTDLGYTF. In DNA form, the CDR3 reads TGTGCCAGTAGTCTCGTGGGGACAGATCTTGGCTACACCTTC.